This TCR beta chain came from a study of T cell repertoires in cytomegalovirus infection. Study in general: Evidence of both CMV infection and a matching HLA type came from public TCR beta signatures. Study outcomes and limitations: Dominating the ex vivo response were HLA-C-restricted CMV-specific TCR beta clonotypes.

TCRdb fed the reads into MiXCR, producing one record per CDR3 protein. The profile shows about 360,000 distinct CDR3 sequences, roughly 18% of them singletons. V dropped 4 bases and J dropped 0 bases, with 15 bases sitting between them. The CDR3 consists of 16 residues. Germline loops: CDR1 MGHDK, CDR2 SYGVNS. This clonotype showed up just a few times. The antigen is undetermined. The sequence was collected from a human donor in good health (CMV status not recorded). Some clones in this sample may be carry-over from other donors' samples. The chain joins TRBV25-1 to TRBJ2-5; maybe TRBD2 (7 bases). Source material: PBMCs. CDR3 loop: CASSALGGGYQETQYF. The DNA for the CDR3 is TGTGCCAGCAGTGCCTTAGGGGGGGGATACCAAGAGACCCAGTACTTC.